A selection of T cell receptor beta chains follows, all from one sample in a study of blood T cell repertoires in COVID-19. Produced via immunoSEQ multiplex PCR; TCRdb's table is partial and in-frame only. The sample gives 350,000 to 400,000 clones, about nine tenths of which show up once; less than 2% is in the top ten. Sequenced sample: PBMCs or T cells enriched from blood (not recorded which). All receptors come from a woman aged 30 to 39 who had recovered from COVID-19. The CDR3 runs from the conserved cysteine through the conserved F or W.

v_gene	j_gene	CDR3aa
TRBV6-2/TRBV6-3	TRBJ2-4	CASSDPLRAGGVDIQYF
TRBV6-2/TRBV6-3	TRBJ1-1	CASSYWEGMGMNTEAFF
TRBV7-2	TRBJ2-5	CASSFRRQETQYF
TRBV27	TRBJ1-2	CASSAYLVGADGYTF
TRBV7-6	TRBJ2-3	CASTTVAGRDTQYF
TRBV19	TRBJ2-5	CASSLRDKQETQYF
TRBV12-5	TRBJ2-1	CASGLVLVGLAGDNNEQFF
TRBV12-2	TRBJ1-5	CASRITGDIQPQHF
TRBV29-1	TRBJ2-7	CSVGGQEKSYEQYF
TRBV2	TRBJ1-5	CASKEVNSNQPQHF
TRBV19	TRBJ2-1	CAAGPTSYNEQFF
TRBV5-1	TRBJ1-2	CASSLGQGMSGYTF
TRBV11-1	TRBJ2-3	CASSHRRGDTPDTQYF
TRBV15	TRBJ2-3	CATSRGRTGGNTDTQYF
TRBV28	TRBJ1-5	CASSSDSNQPQHF
TRBV28	TRBJ2-1	CASSLTSGRFNNEQFF
TRBV5-4	TRBJ2-3	CASSMGTGATDTQYF
TRBV19	TRBJ1-2	CASSIVQGQGGYTF
TRBV10-1	TRBJ2-1	CASSERSGEQFF
TRBV28	TRBJ1-2	CASSLGAGLRGYTF
TRBV4-2	TRBJ1-1	CASSSQGPEAFF
TRBV28	TRBJ2-7	CASSVSGRSYEQYF
TRBV6-5	TRBJ2-7	CASSTLAYEQYF
TRBV4-2	TRBJ2-6	CASSRTGTGTGANVLTF
TRBV29-1	TRBJ2-5	CSVSGTGERETQYF
TRBV4-3	TRBJ1-1	CASSQDRRNTEAFF
TRBV6-6	TRBJ1-1	CATSEAFF
TRBV7-5	TRBJ1-2	CARSLGASPPQGNYGYTF
TRBV21-1	TRBJ1-2	CASIGTAVYTF
TRBV19	TRBJ2-3	CASSIMGTSGTQYF
TRBV6-5	TRBJ1-2	CASSYRTPGQGSGYTF
TRBV6-5	TRBJ1-1	CASSMSGFEAFF
TRBV27	TRBJ2-5	CASSLGQGIGETQYF
TRBV6-5	TRBJ1-5	CASSSRERSNQPQHF
TRBV7-9	TRBJ2-3	CASGTSGRLRTDTQYF
TRBV7-8	TRBJ2-1	CASGLAPHNEQFF
TRBV19	TRBJ2-7	CASSRDTSYEQYF
TRBV15	TRBJ2-1	CATSKLAGGNEQFF
TRBV6-5	TRBJ2-2	CASTRRDSHGELFF
TRBV5-1	TRBJ2-5	CASSLGQGRLETQYF
TRBV2	TRBJ2-1	CASSVTSGTYNEQFF